This entry lists 3 T cell receptor beta chains sequenced from one sample in a study of T cell changes during pregnancy in multiple sclerosis. Clones were read by immunoSEQ multiplex PCR, and TCRdb kept only the in-frame ones, dropping some. In the table there are 65,000 to 85,000 clones, 85% to 95% of which are singletons. The source material was CD4+ T cells from peripheral blood mononuclear cells, sampled before pregnancy. The origin of the receptors is a female donor with multiple sclerosis, enrolled in a pregnancy study.

This sequence joins TRBV11-2 and TRBJ2-1; maybe TRBD1 (7 bases). The CDR3 extends over 16 amino acids. Germline V gene lookup returns CDR1 SGHAT and CDR2 FQNNGV. V shed 0 bases and J shed 7 bases, with 16 bases lying between them. CDR3 in DNA: TGTGCCAGCAGCTTAGATCTCAGGGGGGCGGGTAATGAGCAGTTCTTC. Translated, it gives CASSLDLRGAGNEQFF.

This clone was seen a single time. The chain joins TRBV28 to TRBJ2-1, with 13 bases aligning to TRBD2. Germline CDR1 is MDHEN and CDR2 is SYDVKM. Trimming at V came to 5 bases and at J to 4 bases, leaving 5 bases not matched to a gene. This CDR3 comprises 16 residues. CDR3 loop: CASSPPGLAGYNEQFF. The CDR3, as DNA: TGTGCCAGCAGTCCTCCGGGACTAGCGGGATACAATGAGCAGTTCTTC.

The sample holds one count of this clone. This rearrangement joins TRBV30 to TRBJ2-7; 8 positions match TRBD1. This CDR3 is 17 amino acids long. Looked up from germline, CDR1 is GTSNPN and CDR2 is SVGIG (reference sequence). V lost 4 bases, J lost 3 bases, and 17 bases stayed unmatched. CDR3 nucleotides: TGTGCCTGGAACCCAGGCCCCCGCGGGACAGGACTCTACGAGCAGTACTTC. It encodes CAWNPGPRGTGLYEQYF.